This is a list of T cell receptor beta chains from one sample in a study of blood T cell repertoires in COVID-19. Assay used: immunoSEQ multiplex PCR; TCRdb lists only in-frame clones, some missing. The table lists fewer than 350,000 clones, 80% to 90% of them singletons. The sample consisted of peripheral blood. These receptors came from a man younger than 40 with COVID-19, enrolled during active disease. Each CDR3 is given with its conserved first and last residue. Rows give clone size only sometimes, using once, few, many, or a class for an expanded clone.

J gene | V gene | CDR3 length | clone size | CDR3 protein
TRBJ2-1 | TRBV4-3 | 16 | - | CASSPESSGGYNEQFF
TRBJ1-2 | TRBV5-6 | 16 | - | CASSPGPGQGGYGYTF
TRBJ1-2 | TRBV9 | 13 | - | CASSSAGGYGYTF
TRBJ2-7 | TRBV5-1 | 15 | - | CASSLNPGQGYEQYF
TRBJ1-3 | TRBV24-1 | 15 | - | CATSEGTGVGNTIYF
TRBJ2-7 | TRBV7-2 | 15 | - | CASSSGQPGSYEQYF
TRBJ1-1 | TRBV14 | 14 | - | CASSPNRGNTEAFF
TRBJ1-5 | TRBV19 | 15 | once | CASSRGRSSNQPQHF
TRBJ2-7 | TRBV28 | 15 | - | CASSLPGTGSYEQYF
TRBJ2-6 | TRBV28 | 13 | - | CASFGSGANVLTF
TRBJ2-2 | TRBV19 | 14 | - | CASSIQGGAGELFF
TRBJ2-7 | TRBV6-5 | 13 | - | CASRDRTTYEQYF
TRBJ2-1 | TRBV14 | 15 | - | CASSHPGGSYNEQFF
TRBJ1-1 | TRBV28 | 14 | - | CASSSGTGAGKAFF
TRBJ2-7 | TRBV27 | 17 | - | CASGDRGLAGPSYEQYF